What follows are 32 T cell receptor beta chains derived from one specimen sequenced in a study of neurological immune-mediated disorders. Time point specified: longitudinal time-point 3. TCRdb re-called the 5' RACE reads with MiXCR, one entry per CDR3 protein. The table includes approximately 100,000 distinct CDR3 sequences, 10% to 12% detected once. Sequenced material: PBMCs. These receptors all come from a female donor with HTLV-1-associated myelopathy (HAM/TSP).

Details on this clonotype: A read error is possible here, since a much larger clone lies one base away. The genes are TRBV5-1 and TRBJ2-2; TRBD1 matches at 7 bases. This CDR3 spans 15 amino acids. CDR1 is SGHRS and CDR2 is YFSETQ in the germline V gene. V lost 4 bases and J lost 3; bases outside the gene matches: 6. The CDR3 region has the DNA TGCGCCAGCAGCGAGTGGACAGGAGACACCGGGGAGCTGTTTTTT. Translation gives CASSEWTGDTGELFF.

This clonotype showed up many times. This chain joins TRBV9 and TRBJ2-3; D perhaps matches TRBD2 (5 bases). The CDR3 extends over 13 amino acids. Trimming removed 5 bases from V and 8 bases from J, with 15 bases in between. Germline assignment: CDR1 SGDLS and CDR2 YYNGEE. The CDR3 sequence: CASRKTTGSTQYF. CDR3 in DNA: TGTGCCAGCAGGAAAACTACGGGGAGTACGCAGTATTTT. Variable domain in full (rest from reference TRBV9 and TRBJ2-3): DSGVTQTPKHLITATGQRVTLRCSPRSGDLSVYWYQQSLDQGLQFLIQYYNGEERAKGNILERFSAQQFPDLHSELNLSSLELGDSALYFCASRKTTGSTQYFGPGTRLTVL.

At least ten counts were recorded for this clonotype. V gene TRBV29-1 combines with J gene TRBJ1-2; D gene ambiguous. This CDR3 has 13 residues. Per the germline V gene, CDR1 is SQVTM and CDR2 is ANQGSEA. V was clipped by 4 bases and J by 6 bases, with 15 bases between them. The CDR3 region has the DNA TGCAGCGTTGTCATCCGGGAGGGAAATGGCTACACCTTC. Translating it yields CSVVIREGNGYTF.

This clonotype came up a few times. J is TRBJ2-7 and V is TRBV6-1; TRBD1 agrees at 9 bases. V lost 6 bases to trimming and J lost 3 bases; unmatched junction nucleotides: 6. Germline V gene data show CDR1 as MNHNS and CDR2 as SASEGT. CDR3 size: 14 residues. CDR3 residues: CASRGTGTIYEQYF. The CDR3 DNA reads TGTGCCAGCAGGGGGACAGGGACCATCTACGAGCAGTACTTC.

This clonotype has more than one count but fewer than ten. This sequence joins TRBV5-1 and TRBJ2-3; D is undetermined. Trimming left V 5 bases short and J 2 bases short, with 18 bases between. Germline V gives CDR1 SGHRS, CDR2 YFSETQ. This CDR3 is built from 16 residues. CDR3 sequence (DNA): TGCGCCAGCAGGACGGGCCAGAGCCAAGTCACAGATACGCAGTATTTT. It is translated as CASRTGQSQVTDTQYF.

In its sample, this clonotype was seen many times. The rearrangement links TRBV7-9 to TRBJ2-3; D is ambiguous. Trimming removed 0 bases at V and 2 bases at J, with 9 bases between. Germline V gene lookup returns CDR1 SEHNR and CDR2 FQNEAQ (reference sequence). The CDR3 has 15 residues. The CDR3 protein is CASSLAVTDTDTQYF. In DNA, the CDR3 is TGTGCCAGCAGCTTAGCGGTGACGGACACAGATACGCAGTATTTT.

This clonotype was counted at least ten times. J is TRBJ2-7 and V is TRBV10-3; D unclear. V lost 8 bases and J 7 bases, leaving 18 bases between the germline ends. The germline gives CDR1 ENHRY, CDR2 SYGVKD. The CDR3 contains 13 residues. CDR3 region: CAIGLRIGEEQYF. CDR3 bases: TGTGCCATCGGTCTTAGAATCGGAGAGGAGCAGTACTTC.

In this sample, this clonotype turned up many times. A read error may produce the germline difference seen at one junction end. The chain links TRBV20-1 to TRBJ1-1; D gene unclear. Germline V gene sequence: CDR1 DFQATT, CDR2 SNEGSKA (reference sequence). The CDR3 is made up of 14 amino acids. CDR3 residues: CSARDLTRNSEAFF. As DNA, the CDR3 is TGCAGTGCTAGAGATTTAACCAGGAACTCTGAAGCTTTCTTT.

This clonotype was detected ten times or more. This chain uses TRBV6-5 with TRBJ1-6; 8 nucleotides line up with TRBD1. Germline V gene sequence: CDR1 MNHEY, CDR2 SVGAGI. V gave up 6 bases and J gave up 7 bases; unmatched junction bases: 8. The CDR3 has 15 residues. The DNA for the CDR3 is TGTGCCAGCAGCCCACCGGACAGGGCAAATTCACCCCTCCACTTT. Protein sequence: CASSPPDRANSPLHF.

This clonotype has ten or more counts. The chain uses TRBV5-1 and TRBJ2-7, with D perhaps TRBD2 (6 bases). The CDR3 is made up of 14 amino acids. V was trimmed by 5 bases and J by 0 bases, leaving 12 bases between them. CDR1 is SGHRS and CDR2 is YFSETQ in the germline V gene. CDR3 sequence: CASSVRDFSYEQYF. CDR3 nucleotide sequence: TGCGCCAGCAGTGTAAGGGACTTCTCCTACGAGCAGTACTTC.

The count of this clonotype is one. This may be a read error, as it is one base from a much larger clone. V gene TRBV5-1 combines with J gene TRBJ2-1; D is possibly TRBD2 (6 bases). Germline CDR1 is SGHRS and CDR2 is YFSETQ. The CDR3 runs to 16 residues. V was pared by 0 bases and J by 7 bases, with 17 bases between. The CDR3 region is CASSLVGVADLNEQFF. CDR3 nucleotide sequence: TGCGCCAGCAGCTTGGTTGGAGTAGCGGATTTGAATGAGCAGTTCTTC.

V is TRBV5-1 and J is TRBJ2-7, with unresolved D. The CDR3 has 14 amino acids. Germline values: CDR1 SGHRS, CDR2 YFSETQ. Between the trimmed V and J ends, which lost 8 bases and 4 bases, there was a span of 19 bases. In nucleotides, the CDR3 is TGCGCCAGTTACCCGGAGATGGTCCCTTACGAGCAGTACGTC. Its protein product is CASYPEMVPYEQYV.

The CDR3 here is CSASVGATNEKLFF. CDR3 nucleotide sequence: TGCAGTGCTAGTGTGGGCGCTACTAATGAAAAACTGTTTTTT. V and J are TRBV20-1 and TRBJ1-4; D is uncertain. CDR1 is DFQATT, CDR2 SNEGSKA, per germline (reference sequence). With 3 bases removed from V and 2 bases from J, the gap between germline ends came to 10 bases. The length of the CDR3 is 14 residues.

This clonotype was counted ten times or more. CDR3 sequence: CASSLDPSAGVNEQFF. CDR3 DNA sequence: TGTGCCAGCAGCTTAGATCCTTCAGCGGGGGTTAATGAGCAGTTCTTC. This chain uses TRBV7-2 with TRBJ2-1, with 8 bases aligning to TRBD2. This CDR3 contains 16 residues. Trimming took 1 base from V and 7 from J; bases not matched to a gene: 9. Germline V gives CDR1 SGHTA, CDR2 FQGNSA.

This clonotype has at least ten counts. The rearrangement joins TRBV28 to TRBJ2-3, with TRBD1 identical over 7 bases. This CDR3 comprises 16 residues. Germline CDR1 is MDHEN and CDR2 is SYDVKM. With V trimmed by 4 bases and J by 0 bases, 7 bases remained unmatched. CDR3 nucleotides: TGTGCCAGCAGTTCCCGGGACAGCCTTAGCACAGATACGCAGTATTTT. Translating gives CASSSRDSLSTDTQYF. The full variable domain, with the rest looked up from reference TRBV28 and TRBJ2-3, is DVKVTQSSRYLVKRTGEKVFLECVQDMDHENMFWYRQDPGLGLRLIYFSYDVKMKEKGDIPEGYSVSREKKERFSLILESASTNQTSMYLCASSSRDSLSTDTQYFGPGTRLTVL.

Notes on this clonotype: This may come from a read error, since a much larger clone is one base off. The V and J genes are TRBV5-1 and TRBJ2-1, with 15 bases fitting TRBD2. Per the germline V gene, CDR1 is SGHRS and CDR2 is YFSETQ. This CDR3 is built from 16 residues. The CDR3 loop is CASSGLAGGLHNEKFF. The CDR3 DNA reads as TGCGCCAGCAGCGGACTAGCGGGGGGGCTCCACAATGAGAAGTTCTTC.

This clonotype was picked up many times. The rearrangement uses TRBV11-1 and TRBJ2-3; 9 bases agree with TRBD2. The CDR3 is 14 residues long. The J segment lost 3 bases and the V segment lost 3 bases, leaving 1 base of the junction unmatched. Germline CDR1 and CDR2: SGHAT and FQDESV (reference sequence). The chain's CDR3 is CASSFAGGTDTQYF. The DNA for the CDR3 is TGTGCCAGCAGCTTTGCGGGGGGGACAGATACGCAGTATTTT.

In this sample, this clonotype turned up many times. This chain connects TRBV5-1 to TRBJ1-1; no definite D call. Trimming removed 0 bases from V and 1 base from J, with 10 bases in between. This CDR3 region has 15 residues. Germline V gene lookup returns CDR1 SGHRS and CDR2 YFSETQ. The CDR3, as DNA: TGCGCCAGCAGCTTGGGCCCCTCGGGGAACACTGAAGCTTTCTTT. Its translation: CASSLGPSGNTEAFF.

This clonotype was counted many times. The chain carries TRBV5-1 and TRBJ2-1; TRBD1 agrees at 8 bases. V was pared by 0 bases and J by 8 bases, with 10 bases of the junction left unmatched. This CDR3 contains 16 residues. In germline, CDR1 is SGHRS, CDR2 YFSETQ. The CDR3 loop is CASSLVGTGRSDEQFF. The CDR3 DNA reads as TGCGCCAGCAGCTTGGTGGGGACAGGTCGATCCGATGAGCAGTTCTTC.

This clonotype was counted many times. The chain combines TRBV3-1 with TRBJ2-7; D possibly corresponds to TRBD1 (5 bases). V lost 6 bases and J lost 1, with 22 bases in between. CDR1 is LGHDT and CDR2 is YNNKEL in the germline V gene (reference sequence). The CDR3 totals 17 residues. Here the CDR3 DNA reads TGTGCCAGCAGTGCGGCTTACGGAAGGGGTACGTCCTACGAGCAGTACTTC. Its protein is CASSAAYGRGTSYEQYF.

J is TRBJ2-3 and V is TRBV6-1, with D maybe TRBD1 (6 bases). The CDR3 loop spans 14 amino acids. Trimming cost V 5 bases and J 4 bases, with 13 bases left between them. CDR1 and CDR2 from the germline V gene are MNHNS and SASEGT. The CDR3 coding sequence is TGTGCCAGCAGTAGCAGGGGTGCCCCAGATACGCAGTATTTT. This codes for CASSSRGAPDTQYF.

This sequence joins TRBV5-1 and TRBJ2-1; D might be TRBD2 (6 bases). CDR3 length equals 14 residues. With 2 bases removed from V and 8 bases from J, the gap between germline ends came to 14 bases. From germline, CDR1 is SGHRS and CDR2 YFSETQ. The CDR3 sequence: CASSFGGVAYEQFF. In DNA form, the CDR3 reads TGCGCCAGCAGCTTCGGCGGGGTGGCCTATGAGCAGTTCTTC.

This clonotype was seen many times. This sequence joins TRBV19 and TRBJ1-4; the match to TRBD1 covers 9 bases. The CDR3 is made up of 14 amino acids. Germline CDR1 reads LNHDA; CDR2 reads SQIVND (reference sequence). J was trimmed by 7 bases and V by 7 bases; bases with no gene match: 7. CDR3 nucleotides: TGTGCCAGTAAGAACAGGGGGCTGTCTGAAAAACTGTTTTTT. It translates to CASKNRGLSEKLFF. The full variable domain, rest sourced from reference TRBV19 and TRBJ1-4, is DGGITQSPKYLFRKEGQNVTLSCEQNLNHDAMYWYRQDPGQGLRLIYYSQIVNDFQKGDIAEGYSVSREKKESFPLTVTSAQKNPTAFYLCASKNRGLSEKLFFGSGTQLSVL.

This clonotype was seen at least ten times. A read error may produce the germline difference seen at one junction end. The CDR3 region is CASSLSGQGNERVLF. CDR3 nucleotide sequence: TGTGCCAGCAGCTTGAGTGGGCAGGGGAATGAGAGGGTTCTTTTT. The gene calls are TRBV5-6 and TRBJ1-5, with D perhaps TRBD1 (6 bases). This CDR3 comprises 15 residues. Germline V CDR1 and CDR2: SGHDT, YYEEEE. Variable domain in full (rest from reference TRBV5-6 and TRBJ1-5): DAGVTQSPTHLIKTRGQQVTLRCSPKSGHDTVSWYQQALGQGPQFIFQYYEEEERQRGNFPDRFSGHQFPNYSSELNVNALLLGDSALYLCASSLSGQGNERVLFGDGTRLSIL.

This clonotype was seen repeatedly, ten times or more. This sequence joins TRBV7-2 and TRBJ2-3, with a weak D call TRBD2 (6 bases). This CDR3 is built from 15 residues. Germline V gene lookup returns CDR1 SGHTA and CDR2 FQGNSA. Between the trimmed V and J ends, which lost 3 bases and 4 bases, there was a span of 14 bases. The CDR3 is CASSLTGGLADTQYF. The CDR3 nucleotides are TGTGCCAGCAGCTTGACCGGAGGGTTAGCAGATACGCAGTATTTT.

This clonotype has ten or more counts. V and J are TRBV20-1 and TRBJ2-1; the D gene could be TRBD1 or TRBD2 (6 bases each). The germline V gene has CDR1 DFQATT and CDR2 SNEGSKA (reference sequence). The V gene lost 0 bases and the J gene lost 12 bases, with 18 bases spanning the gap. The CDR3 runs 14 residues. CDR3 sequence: CSARDEQGTRAQFF. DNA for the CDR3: TGCAGTGCTAGAGATGAGCAGGGGACTCGCGCGCAGTTCTTC.

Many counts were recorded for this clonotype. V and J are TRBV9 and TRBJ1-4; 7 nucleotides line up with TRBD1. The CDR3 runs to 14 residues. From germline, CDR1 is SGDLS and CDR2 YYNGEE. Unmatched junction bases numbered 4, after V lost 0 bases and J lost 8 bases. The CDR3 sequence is CASSVAGGKEKLFF. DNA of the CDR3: TGTGCCAGCAGCGTAGCAGGGGGGAAGGAAAAACTGTTTTTT.

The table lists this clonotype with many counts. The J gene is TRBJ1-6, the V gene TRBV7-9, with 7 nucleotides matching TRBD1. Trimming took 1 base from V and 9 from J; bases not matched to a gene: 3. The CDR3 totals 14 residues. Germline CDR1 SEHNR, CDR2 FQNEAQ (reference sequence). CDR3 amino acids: CASSLDRGRSPLHF. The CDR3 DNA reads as TGTGCCAGCAGCTTAGACAGGGGACGTTCACCCCTCCACTTT. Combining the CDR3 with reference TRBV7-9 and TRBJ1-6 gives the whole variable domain DTGVSQNPRHKITKRGQNVTFRCDPISEHNRLYWYRQTLGQGPEFLTYFQNEAQLEKSRLLSDRFSAERPKGSFSTLEIQRTEQGDSAMYLCASSLDRGRSPLHFGNGTRLTVT.

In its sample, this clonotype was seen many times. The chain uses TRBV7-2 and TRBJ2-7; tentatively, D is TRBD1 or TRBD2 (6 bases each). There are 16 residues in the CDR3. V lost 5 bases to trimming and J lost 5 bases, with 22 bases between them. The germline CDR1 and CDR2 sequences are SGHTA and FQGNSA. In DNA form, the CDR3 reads TGTGCCAGCAGCCCCCGGGAAGGGGGGTACTTCCACGAGCAGTACTTC. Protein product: CASSPREGGYFHEQYF.

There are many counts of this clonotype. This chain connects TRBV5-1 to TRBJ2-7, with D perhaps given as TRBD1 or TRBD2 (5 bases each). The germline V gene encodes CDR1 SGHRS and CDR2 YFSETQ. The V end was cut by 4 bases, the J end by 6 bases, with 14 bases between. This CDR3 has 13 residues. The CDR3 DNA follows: TGCGCCAGCAGCGTGAGCGGAAGGGGCGAGCAGTACTTC. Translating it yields CASSVSGRGEQYF.

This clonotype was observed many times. The CDR3 nucleotides read TGTGCCAGCAGTTTACTCTCCACAACTAATGAAAAACTGTTTTTT. This codes for CASSLLSTTNEKLFF. V is TRBV28 and J is TRBJ1-4; D not certain. The V gene's germline CDR1 is MDHEN and CDR2 SYDVKM. The CDR3 runs 15 residues. The ends were cut back, 2 bases at V and 0 bases at J, with 7 bases in the middle.

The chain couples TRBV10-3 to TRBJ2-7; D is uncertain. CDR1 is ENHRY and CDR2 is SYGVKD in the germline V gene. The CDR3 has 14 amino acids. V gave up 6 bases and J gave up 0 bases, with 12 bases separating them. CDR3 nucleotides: TGTGCCATCAGCGAGAGTCTTAGCTCCTACGAGCAGTACTTC. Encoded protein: CAISESLSSYEQYF.